This TCR beta chain derives from a study of OX40 agonist ivuxolimab in advanced cancers. Study results and caveats: The study did not work out the antigen specificity of the expanded peripheral T cells. CD8+ T cells (on average) carried more expanded clones than CD4+ T cells.

With respect to this clone: Antigen unknown.

Clones were read by immunoSEQ multiplex PCR, and TCRdb kept only the in-frame ones, dropping some. Of about 45,000 clones in the sample, roughly 88% are singletons; the top ten hold around 2.6%. This clonotype was obtained from an adult with an advanced solid tumor such as melanoma, head and neck, liver or kidney cancer. The input for sequencing was CD4+ or CD8+ T cells sorted from blood, taken in a trial of the OX40 agonist ivuxolimab.

The CDR3 loop is CASSYSFRTGELFF. The DNA for the CDR3 is TGTGCCAGCAGTTACTCTTTTCGCACCGGGGAGCTGTTTTTT. The chain combines TRBV6-5 with TRBJ2-2, with unresolved D. The CDR3 has 14 amino acids. Trimming pared 0 bases from V and 4 bases from J, leaving 6 bases between. The germline V gene encodes CDR1 MNHEY and CDR2 SVGAGI.